This T cell receptor beta chain was identified in a study of Ad26.COV2.S vaccination and SARS-CoV-2 variants. At the level of the study: The study gave Ad26.COV2.S intramuscularly, once or twice 56 days apart. Study-level points and caveats: Vaccine recipients and placebo recipients showed similar non-spike TCR breadth. Quantification of TCR breadth and depth may have yielded underestimates of total T cell responses.

About this clone itself: Its antigen is currently unknown.

This sample's treatment: some 19 received Ad26.COV2.S at low or high dose, single or two shots; several received placebo; per-sample allocation not given. Collection of the samples took place on day 63 after the first injection of vaccine or placebo. V lost 2 bases, J lost 4 bases, and 8 bases stayed unmatched. CDR1 and CDR2 (germline): MNHNY, SVGAGI (reference sequence). This CDR3 comprises 16 residues. Assay used: immunoSEQ multiplex PCR; TCRdb lists only in-frame clones, some missing. The sample has about 400,000 clones; over 75% are singletons. The genes are TRBV6-6 and TRBJ1-3, with 7 bases that match TRBD1. This specimen consisted of peripheral blood, obtained in a trial of Ad26.COV2.S vaccine versus placebo. This TCR was sampled from a person aged 18-60 years who received the Ad26.COV2.S COVID-19 vaccine or a placebo. The CDR3 region is CASSYLIRGQGNTIYF. The CDR3 region has the DNA TGTGCCAGCAGTTACCTAATTAGGGGACAGGGAAACACCATATATTTT.